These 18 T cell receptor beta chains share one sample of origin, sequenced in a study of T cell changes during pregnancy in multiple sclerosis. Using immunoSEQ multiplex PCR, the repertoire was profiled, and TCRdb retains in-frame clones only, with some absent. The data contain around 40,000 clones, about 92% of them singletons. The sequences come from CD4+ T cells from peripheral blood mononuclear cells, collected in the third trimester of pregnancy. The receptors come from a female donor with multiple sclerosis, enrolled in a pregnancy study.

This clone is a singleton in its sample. CDR3 DNA sequence: TGCGCCAGCAGCGTGGGACAGTTGAGCAATGAGCAGTTCTTC. It codes for CASSVGQLSNEQFF. The chain joins TRBV5-1 to TRBJ2-1; TRBD1 agrees at 7 bases. Germline trimming cut 4 bases from V and 6 bases from J; bases unmatched to any gene: 7. The CDR3 has 14 amino acids. Germline lookup yields CDR1 SGHRS and CDR2 YFSETQ. Variable domain in full (rest from reference TRBV5-1 and TRBJ2-1): KAGVTQTPRYLIKTRGQQVTLSCSPISGHRSVSWYQQTPGQGLQFLFEYFSETQRNKGNFPGRFSGRQFSNSRSEMNVSTLELGDSALYLCASSVGQLSNEQFFGPGTRLTVL.

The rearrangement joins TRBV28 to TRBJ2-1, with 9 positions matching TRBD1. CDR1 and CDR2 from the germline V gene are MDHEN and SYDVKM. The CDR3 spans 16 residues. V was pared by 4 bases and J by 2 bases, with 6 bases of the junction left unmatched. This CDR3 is CASSSTGGITYNEQFF. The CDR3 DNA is TGTGCCAGCAGTTCGACAGGGGGAATTACCTACAATGAGCAGTTCTTC.

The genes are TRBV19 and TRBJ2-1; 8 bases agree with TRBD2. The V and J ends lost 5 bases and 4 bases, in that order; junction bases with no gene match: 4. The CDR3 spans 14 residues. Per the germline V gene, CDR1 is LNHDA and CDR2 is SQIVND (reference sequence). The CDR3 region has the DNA TGTGCCAGTAGTTTGAGCGGGGGATACAATGAGCAGTTCTTC. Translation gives CASSLSGGYNEQFF.

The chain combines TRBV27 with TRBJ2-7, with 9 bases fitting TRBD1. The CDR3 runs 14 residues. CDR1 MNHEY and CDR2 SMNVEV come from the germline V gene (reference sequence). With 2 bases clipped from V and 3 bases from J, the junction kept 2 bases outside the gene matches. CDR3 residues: CASSLRDRVYEQYF. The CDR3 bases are TGTGCCAGCAGTTTAAGGGACAGGGTCTACGAGCAGTACTTC.

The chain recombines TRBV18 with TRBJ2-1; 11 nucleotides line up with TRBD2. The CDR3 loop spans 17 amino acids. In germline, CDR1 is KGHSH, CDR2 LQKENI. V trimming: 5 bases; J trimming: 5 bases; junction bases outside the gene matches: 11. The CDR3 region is CASSIRLAGPGDNEQFF. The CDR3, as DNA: TGTGCCAGCTCAATCAGACTAGCGGGACCGGGTGACAATGAGCAGTTCTTC.

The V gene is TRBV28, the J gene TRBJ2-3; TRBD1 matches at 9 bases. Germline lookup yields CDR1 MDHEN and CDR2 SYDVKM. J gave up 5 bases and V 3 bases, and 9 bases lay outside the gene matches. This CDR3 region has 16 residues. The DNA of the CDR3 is TGTGCCAGCAGTTTTCCGGACAGGGGCGGGAAAGATACGCAGTATTTT. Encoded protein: CASSFPDRGGKDTQYF.

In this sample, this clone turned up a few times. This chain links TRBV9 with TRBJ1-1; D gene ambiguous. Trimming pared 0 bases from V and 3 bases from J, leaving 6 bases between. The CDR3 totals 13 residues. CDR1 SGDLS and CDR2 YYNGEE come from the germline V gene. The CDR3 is CASSVGGDTEAFF. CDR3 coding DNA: TGTGCCAGCAGCGTAGGGGGAGACACTGAAGCTTTCTTT.

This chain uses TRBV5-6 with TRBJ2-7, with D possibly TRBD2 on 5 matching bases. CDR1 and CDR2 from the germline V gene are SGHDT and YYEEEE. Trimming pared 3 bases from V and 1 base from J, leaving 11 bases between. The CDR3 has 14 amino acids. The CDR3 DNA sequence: TGTGCCAGCAGCTCGGGCAGGACTTCCTACGAGCAGTACTTC. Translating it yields CASSSGRTSYEQYF.

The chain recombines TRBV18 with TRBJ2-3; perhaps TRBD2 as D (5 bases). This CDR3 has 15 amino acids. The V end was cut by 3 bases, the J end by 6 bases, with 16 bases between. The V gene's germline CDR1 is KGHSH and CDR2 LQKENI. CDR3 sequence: CASSPQTGNTDTQYF. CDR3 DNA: TGTGCCAGCTCACCTCAGACCGGGAATACTGATACGCAGTATTTT.

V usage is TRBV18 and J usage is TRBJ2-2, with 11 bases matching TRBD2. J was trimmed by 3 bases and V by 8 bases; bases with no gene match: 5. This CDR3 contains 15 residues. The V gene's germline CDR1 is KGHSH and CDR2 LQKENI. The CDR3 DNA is TGTGCCAGCAAACTAGCGGGAGTTGACACCGGGGAGCTGTTTTTT. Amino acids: CASKLAGVDTGELFF.

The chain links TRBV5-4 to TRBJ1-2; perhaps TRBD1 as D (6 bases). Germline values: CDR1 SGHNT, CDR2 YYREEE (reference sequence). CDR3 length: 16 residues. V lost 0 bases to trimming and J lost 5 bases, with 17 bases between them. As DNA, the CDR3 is TGTGCCAGCAGCTTGGATGCAGGGACATTACGGTATGGCTACACCTTC. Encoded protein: CASSLDAGTLRYGYTF.

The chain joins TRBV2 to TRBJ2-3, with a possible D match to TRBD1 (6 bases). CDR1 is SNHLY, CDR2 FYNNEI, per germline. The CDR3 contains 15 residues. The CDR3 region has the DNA TGTGCTTCGGGGTTACCGGGACAAGACACAGATACGCAGTATTTT. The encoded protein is CASGLPGQDTDTQYF.

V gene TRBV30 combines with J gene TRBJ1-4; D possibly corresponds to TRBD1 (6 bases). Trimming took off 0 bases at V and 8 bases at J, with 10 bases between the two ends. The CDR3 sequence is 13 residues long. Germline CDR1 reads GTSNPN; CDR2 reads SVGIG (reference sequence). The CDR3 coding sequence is TGTGCCTGGAGTGTAACCGGGACAGAAAAACTGTTTTTT. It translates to CAWSVTGTEKLFF.

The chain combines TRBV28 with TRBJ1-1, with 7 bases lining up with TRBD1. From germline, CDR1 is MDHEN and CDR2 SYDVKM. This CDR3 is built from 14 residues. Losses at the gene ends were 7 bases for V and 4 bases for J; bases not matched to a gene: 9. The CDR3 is CASTGQDGGTEAFF. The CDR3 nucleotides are TGTGCCAGCACCGGACAGGACGGTGGCACTGAAGCTTTCTTT.

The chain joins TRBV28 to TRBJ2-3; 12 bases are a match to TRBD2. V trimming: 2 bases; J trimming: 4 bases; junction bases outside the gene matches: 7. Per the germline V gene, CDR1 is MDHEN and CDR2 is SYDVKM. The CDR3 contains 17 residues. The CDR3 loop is CASSLASGRAGADTQYF. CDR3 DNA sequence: TGTGCCAGCAGTTTAGCTAGCGGGAGGGCGGGTGCAGATACGCAGTATTTT.

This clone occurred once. The CDR3 spells CASTIGGTYNEQFF. For the CDR3, the DNA is TGCGCCAGCACTATTGGGGGCACCTACAATGAGCAGTTCTTC. This rearrangement joins TRBV5-1 to TRBJ2-1, with D possibly matching TRBD1 (6 bases). The CDR3 is 14 amino acids. From germline, CDR1 is SGHRS and CDR2 YFSETQ. V gave up 6 bases and J gave up 2 bases, with 12 bases separating them.

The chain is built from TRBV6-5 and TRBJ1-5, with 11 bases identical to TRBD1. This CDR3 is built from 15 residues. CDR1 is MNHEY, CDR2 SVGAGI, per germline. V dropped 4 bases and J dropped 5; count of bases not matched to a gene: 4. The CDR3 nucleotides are TGTGCCAGCAGTTGGACAGGGGGCTGGGATCAGCCCCAGCATTTT. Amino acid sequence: CASSWTGGWDQPQHF.

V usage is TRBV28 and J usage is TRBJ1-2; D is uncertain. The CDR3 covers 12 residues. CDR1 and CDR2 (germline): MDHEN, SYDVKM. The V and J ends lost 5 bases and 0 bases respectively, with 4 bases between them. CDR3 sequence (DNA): TGTGCCAGCAGTGCGGCTAACTATGGCTACACCTTC. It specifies CASSAANYGYTF.